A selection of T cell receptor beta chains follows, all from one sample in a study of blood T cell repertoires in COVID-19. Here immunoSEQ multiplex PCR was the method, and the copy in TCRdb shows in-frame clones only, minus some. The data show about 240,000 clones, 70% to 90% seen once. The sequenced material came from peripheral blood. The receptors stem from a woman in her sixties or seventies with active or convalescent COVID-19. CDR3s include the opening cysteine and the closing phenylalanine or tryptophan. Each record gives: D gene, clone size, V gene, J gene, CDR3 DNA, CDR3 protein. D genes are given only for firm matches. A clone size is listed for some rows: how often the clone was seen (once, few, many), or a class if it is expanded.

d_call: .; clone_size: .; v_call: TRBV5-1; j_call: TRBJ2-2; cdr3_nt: TGCGCCAGCAGGGGCGGGACCGGGGAGCTGTTTTTT; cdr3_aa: CASRGGTGELFF
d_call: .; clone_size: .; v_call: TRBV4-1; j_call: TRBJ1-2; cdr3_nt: TGCGCCAGCAGCCAAGATTTAGGAACAGGACGCAGGGGTGGCTACACCTTC; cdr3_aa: CASSQDLGTGRRGGYTF
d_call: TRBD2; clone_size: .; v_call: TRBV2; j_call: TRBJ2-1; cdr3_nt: TGTGCCAGCAGGGGACTAGCGGGTGCCCCTAATAGTGAGCAGTTCTTC; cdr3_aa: CASRGLAGAPNSEQFF
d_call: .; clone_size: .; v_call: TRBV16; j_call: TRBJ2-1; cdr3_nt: TGTGCCAGCAGCCAATACGGGGTTGAGCAGTTCTTC; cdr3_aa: CASSQYGVEQFF
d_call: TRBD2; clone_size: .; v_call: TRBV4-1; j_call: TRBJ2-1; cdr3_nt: TGCGCCAGCAGCCAAGATCCAGCGGGGGGGCTGAATGAGCAGTTCTTC; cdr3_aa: CASSQDPAGGLNEQFF
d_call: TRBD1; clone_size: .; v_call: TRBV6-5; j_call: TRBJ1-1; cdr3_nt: TGTGCCAGCAGTATTCGGACAGGTCTTAGGGGAGCTTTCTTT; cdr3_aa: CASSIRTGLRGAFF
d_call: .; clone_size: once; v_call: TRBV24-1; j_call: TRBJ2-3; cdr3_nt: TGTGCCACCAGTGATTTTTTGACAGACTCAGATACGCAGTATTTT; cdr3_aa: CATSDFLTDSDTQYF
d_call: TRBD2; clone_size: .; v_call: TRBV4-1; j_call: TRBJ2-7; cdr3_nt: TGCGCCAGCAGCCAATTTTCAGCGGGAGACGAGCAGTACTTC; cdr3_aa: CASSQFSAGDEQYF
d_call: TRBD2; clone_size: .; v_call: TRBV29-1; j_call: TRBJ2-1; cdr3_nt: TGCAGCGGGACTAGCGGGCGCAATGAGCAGTTCTTC; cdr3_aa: CSGTSGRNEQFF
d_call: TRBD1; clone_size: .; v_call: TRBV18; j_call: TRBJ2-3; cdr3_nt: TGTGCCAGCTCACGACAGGGGGCTGAAACAGATACGCAGTATTTT; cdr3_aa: CASSRQGAETDTQYF
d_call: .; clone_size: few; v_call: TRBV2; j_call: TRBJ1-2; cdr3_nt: TGTGCCAGCAGGTGGCAGGCAGCTAACTATGGCTACACCTTC; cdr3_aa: CASRWQAANYGYTF
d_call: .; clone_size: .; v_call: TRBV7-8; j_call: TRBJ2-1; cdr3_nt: TGTGCCAGCAGCACGCAAGGAGCAGGGTACAATGAGCAGTTCTTC; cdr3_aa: CASSTQGAGYNEQFF
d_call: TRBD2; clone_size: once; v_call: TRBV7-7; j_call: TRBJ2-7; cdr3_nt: TGTGCTAGCAGCCAAGGACTAGCGGACGAGCAGTACTTC; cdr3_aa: CASSQGLADEQYF
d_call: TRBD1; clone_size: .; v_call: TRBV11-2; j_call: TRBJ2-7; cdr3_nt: TGTGCCAGCAGCTTAGTGGGACAGGAGGAATTCTCCTACGAGCAGTACTTC; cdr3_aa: CASSLVGQEEFSYEQYF
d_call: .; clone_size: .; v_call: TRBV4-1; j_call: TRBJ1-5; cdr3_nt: TGCGCCAGCAGCCAATCAGCCAGGGGTACTGAACAGCCCCAGCATTTT; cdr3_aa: CASSQSARGTEQPQHF
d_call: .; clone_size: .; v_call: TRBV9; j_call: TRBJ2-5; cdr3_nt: TGTGCCAGCAGCGACCGACGGGATCAAGAGACCCAGTACTTC; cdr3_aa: CASSDRRDQETQYF
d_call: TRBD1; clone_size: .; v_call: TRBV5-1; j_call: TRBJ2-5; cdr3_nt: TGCGCCAGCAGCTTGGTCGACAGGGAAGAGACCCAGTACTTC; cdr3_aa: CASSLVDREETQYF
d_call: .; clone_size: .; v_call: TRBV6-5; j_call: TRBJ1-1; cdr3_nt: TGTGCCAGCATCTTAGCGGGGCGGGGTGAAGCTTTCTTT; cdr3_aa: CASILAGRGEAFF
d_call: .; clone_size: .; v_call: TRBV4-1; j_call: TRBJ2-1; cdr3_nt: TGCGCCAGCAGCCAAGATGGAGGGAACTCCTACAATGAGCAGTTCTTC; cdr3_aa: CASSQDGGNSYNEQFF
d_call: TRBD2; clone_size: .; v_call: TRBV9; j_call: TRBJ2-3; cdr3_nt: TGTGCCAGCAGCCCCACTGTCACTAGCGGGGGCCCCGGACAGTATTTT; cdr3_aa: CASSPTVTSGGPGQYF
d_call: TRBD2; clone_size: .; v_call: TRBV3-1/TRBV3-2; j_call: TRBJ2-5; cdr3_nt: TGTGCCAGCAGTCGAAGCACCGGACTAGCGGGGACCGCCACCCAGTACTTC; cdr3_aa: CASSRSTGLAGTATQYF
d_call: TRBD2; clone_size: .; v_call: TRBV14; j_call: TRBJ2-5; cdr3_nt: TGTGCCAGCAGCCCCACTAGCGGGTCCCAAGAGACCCAGTACTTC; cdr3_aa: CASSPTSGSQETQYF
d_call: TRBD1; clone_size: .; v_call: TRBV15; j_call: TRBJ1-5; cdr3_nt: TGTGCCACCGGACGACAGGGACGACGGCAGCCCCAGCATTTT; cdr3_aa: CATGRQGRRQPQHF
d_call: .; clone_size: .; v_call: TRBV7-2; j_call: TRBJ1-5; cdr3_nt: TGTGCCAGCAGCTTAGAGGAAGGGGACAATCAGCCCCAGCATTTT; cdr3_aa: CASSLEEGDNQPQHF
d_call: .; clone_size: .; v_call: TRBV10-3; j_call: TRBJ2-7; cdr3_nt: TGTGCCATCAGTGAAGGAGGGGGCTGGGACGAGCAGTACTTC; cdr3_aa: CAISEGGGWDEQYF
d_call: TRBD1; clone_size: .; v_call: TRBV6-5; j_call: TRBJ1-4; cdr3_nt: TGTGCCAGCACCCTCGGGACAGGGCATGAAAAACTGTTTTTT; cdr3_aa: CASTLGTGHEKLFF
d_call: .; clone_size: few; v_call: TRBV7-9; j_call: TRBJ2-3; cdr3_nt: TGTGCCAGCAGCCCTGGGTTCGGGGGAAGCACAGATACGCAGTATTTT; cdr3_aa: CASSPGFGGSTDTQYF
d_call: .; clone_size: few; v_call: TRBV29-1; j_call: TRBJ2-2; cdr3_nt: TGCAGCGTCGGGGAGGTGTTAGAACCCACGAACACCGGGGAGCTGTTTTTT; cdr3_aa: CSVGEVLEPTNTGELFF
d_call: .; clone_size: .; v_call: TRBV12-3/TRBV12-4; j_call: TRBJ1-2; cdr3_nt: TGTGCCAGCAGGGAGGGGACCCATGGGGGCTACACCTTC; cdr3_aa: CASREGTHGGYTF
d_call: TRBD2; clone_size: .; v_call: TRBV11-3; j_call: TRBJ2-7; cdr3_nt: TGTGCCAGCAGCTTGGGCCCTAGCGGGATTAATTACGAGCAGTACTTC; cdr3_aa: CASSLGPSGINYEQYF
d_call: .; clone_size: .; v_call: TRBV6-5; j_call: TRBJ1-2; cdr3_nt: TGTGCCAGCGGGGCAGCCGCTTATGGCTACACCTTC; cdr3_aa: CASGAAAYGYTF
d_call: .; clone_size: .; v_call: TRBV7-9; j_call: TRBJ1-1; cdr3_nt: TGTGCCAGCAGCTTCAACGGGGGCACTGAAGCTTTCTTT; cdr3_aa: CASSFNGGTEAFF
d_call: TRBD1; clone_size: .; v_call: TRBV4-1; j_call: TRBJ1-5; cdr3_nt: TGCGCCAGCAGCCAACAACCACCCAAGGGACAGGGGATTCAGCCCCAGCATTTT; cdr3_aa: CASSQQPPKGQGIQPQHF
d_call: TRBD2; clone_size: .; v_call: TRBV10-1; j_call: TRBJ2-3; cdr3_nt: TGCGCCAGCAGTGAGTATAAGCTCGGGAGGTTGCCAGATACGCAGTATTTT; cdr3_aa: CASSEYKLGRLPDTQYF
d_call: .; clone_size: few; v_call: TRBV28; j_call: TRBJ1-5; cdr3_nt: TGTGCCAGCAGTTTGACAGGAAGCAATCAGCCCCAGCATTTT; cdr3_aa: CASSLTGSNQPQHF
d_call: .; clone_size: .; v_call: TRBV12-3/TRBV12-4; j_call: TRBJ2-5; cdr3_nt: TGTGCCAGCAGTATAGGACGGAGGGAGACCCAGTACTTC; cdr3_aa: CASSIGRRETQYF
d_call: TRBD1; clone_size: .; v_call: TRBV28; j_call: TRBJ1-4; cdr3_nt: TGTGCCAGCAGCGACAGGGGGGATGAAAAACTGTTTTTT; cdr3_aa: CASSDRGDEKLFF
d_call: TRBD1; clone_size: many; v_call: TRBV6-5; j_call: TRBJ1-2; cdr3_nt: TGTGCCAGCAGTTACGACAGGGGGCGGAAGGGCTATGGCTACACCTTC; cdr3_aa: CASSYDRGRKGYGYTF
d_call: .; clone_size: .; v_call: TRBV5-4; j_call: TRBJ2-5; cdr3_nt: TGTGCCAGCAGCTTGGCAGGGTCGGAGACCCAGTACTTC; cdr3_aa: CASSLAGSETQYF
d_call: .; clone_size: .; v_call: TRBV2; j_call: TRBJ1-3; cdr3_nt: TGTGCCAGCAGTGCGGGGTTGTCTGGAAACACCATATATTTT; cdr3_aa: CASSAGLSGNTIYF
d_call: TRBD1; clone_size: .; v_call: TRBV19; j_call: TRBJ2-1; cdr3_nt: TGTGCCAGTACTCAGGTCCCGGGACAGGGGGAGCAGTTCTTC; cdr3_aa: CASTQVPGQGEQFF
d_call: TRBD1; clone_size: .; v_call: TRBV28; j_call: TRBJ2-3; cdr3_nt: TGTGCCAGCAGTCCTGGGGACAGAAAAGATACGCAGTATTTT; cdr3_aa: CASSPGDRKDTQYF
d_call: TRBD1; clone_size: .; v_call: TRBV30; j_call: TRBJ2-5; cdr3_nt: TGTGCCTCCAACCCCAGGGGGTTAGAAGAGACCCAGTACTTC; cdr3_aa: CASNPRGLEETQYF
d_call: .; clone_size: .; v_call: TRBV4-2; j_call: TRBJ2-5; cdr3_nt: TGTGCCAGCAGCCAAGACCCGGGGGTCGGGGAGACCCAGTACTTC; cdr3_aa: CASSQDPGVGETQYF
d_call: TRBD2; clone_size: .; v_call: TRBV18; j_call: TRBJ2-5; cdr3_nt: TGTGCCAGCTCAAGGTGGCTAGCGGGAGAATCTGACCAAGAGACCCAGTACTTC; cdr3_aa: CASSRWLAGESDQETQYF
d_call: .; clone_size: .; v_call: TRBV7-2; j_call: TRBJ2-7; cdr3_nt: TGTGCCAGCAGCAATCCGGGGTCCTCCTACGAGCAGTACTTC; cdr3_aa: CASSNPGSSYEQYF
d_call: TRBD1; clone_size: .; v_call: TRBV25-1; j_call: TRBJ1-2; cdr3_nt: TGTGCCAGCAGTGGGACCCAGGGGGTCTACTATGGCTACACCTTC; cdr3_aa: CASSGTQGVYYGYTF
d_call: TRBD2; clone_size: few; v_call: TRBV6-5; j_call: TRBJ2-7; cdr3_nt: TGTGCCAGCAGCCGGGGACTAGCGATTAACTACGAGCAGTACTTC; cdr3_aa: CASSRGLAINYEQYF
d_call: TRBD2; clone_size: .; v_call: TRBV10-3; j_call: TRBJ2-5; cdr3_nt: TGTGCCATCAGTGAAGCGGGGCTAGCGGGAGGAGGAGAGACCCAGTACTTC; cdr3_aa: CAISEAGLAGGGETQYF
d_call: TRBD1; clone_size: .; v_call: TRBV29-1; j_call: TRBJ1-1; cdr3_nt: TGCAGCGTTGAGGGGACAGATCGGAACACTGAAGCTTTCTTT; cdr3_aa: CSVEGTDRNTEAFF
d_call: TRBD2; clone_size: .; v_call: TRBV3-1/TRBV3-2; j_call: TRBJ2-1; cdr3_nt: TGTGCCAGCAGCCAAGATGCGGGAGCACCCTACAATGAGCAGTTCTTC; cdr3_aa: CASSQDAGAPYNEQFF
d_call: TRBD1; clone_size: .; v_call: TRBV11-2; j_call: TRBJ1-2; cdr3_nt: TGTGCCAGCAGCTTGGGGACAGGGGGGAGCGGCTACACCTTC; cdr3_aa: CASSLGTGGSGYTF
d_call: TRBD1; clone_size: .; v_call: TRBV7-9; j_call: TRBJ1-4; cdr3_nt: TGTGCCAGCAGCGCCGACAGGGCCGTTAATGAAAAACTGTTTTTT; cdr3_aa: CASSADRAVNEKLFF